Sequencing of this T cell receptor beta chain was carried out in a study of cytomegalovirus exposure and HLA in healthy donors. V lost 8 bases and J lost 7, with 18 bases in between. There are 14 residues in the CDR3. Germline CDR1 and CDR2: LNHNV and YYDKDF (reference sequence). PCR amplification relied on 60 Vbeta primers (plus 13 Jbeta primers). Original handling: In a later analysis, the count reached 75 million to 90 million unique TCR beta chains, with roughly 11 million shared. Generated by immunoSEQ multiplex PCR, the TCRdb table keeps only in-frame clones and is missing some. The V and J calls and clone size were taken over from that table, and D and trimming were inferred from the DNA. In the table there are more than 130,000 clones, approximately 80% of which are singletons.

Sequencing used PBMCs. The chain links TRBV15 to TRBJ1-5; tentatively, D is TRBD1 (5 bases). The TCR comes from a man between 18 and 29 years old in good health and CMV-seronegative. CDR3 sequence (DNA): TGTGCCACCTCCGGGCCCAGGGTGAGCCAGCCCCAGCATTTT. Its translation is CATSGPRVSQPQHF.